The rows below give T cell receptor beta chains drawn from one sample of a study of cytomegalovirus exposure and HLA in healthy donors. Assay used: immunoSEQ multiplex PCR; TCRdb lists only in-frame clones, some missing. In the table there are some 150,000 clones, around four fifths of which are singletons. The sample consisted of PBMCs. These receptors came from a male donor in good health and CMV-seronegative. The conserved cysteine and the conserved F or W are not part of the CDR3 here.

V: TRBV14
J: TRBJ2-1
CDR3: ASSQRTRRAHNEQF

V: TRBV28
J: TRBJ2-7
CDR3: ASSPERRYYEQY

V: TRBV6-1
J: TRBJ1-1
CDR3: ASTKTGGYTEAF

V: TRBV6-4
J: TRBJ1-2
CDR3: ASSAGTANYGYT

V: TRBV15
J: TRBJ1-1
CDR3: ATSRATGANTEAF

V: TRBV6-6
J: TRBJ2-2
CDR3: ASSYEGGAGGELF

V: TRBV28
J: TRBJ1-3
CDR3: ASSSELSSGNTIY

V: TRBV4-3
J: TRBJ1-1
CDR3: ASSQDWPAKAGAAF

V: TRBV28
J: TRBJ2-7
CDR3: ASSSPREQY

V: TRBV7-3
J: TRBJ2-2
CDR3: ASSASGSGELF

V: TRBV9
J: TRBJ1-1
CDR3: ASSVGNRGPSEAF

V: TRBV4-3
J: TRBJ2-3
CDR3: ASSQEVLGTDTQY

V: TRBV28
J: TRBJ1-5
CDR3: ASSRGGENQPQH

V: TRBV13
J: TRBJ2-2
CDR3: ASSSRLAGAPNTGELF

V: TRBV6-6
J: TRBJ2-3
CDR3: ASSNRGDTQY

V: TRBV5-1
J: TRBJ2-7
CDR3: ASSLAGGYRSYEQY

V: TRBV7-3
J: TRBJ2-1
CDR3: ASSLRLAGRNEQF

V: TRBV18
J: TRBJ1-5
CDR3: ASSSAVFQPQH

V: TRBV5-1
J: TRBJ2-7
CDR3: ASSGEQGGKY

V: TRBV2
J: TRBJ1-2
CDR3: ASSADSWGVYT

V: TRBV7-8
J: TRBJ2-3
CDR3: ASSFSLAGRSTDTQY

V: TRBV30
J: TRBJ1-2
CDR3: AWSVQGGGISYT

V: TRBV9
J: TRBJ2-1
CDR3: ASSVSGGDYNEQF

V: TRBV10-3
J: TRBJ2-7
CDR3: AIAASLAGGWYEQY

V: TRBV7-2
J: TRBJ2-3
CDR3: ASSLSSGSNY

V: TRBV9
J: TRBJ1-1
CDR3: ASSPWGRGAF